Presented here are 21 T cell receptor beta chains from one specimen sequenced in a study of blood T cell repertoires in COVID-19. Profiling relied on immunoSEQ multiplex PCR, and the TCRdb table lists in-frame clones only, not all of them. The table shows fewer than 400,000 clones, with 70% to 90% occurring only once. Material: PBMCs or T cells enriched from blood (not recorded which). The source of these receptors is a man aged 30 to 39 who had recovered from COVID-19.

This clone was seen only once. The V gene is TRBV4-1, the J gene TRBJ1-4; D is perhaps TRBD1 (6 bases). V lost 3 bases and J lost 4, with 12 bases in between. The CDR3 length is 15 residues. The germline V gene has CDR1 MGHRA and CDR2 YSYEKL. CDR3 in DNA: TGCGCCAGCAGCCAGACCGGGACAAGTAATGAAAAACTGTTTTTT. As protein: CASSQTGTSNEKLFF.

CDR3 sequence (DNA): TGTGCCAGCAAAAGGACAGACTCTAAGGCTTTCTTT. Translation gives CASKRTDSKAFF. The chain combines TRBV6-5 with TRBJ1-1; TRBD1 is a possible D gene (6 bases). V was trimmed by 7 bases and J by 11 bases, leaving 17 bases between them. Germline V lookup: CDR1 MNHEY, CDR2 SVGAGI. The CDR3 spans 12 residues.

This clone occurred once. The rearrangement links TRBV11-3 to TRBJ1-6, with a possible D match to TRBD1 (6 bases). This CDR3 region has 14 residues. Germline lookup yields CDR1 SGHNT and CDR2 YENEEA. V was clipped by 5 bases and J by 9 bases, with 14 bases between them. CDR3 loop: CASSPGQPASPLHF. The CDR3, as DNA: TGTGCCAGCAGCCCTGGACAGCCCGCTTCACCCCTCCACTTT.

The rearrangement joins TRBV4-1 to TRBJ1-4, with D unclear. The CDR3 length is 14 residues. CDR1 and CDR2 from the germline V gene are MGHRA and YSYEKL. V shed 6 bases and J shed 5 bases, with 13 bases lying between them. The chain's CDR3 is CASSPGSSNEKLFF. CDR3 nucleotides: TGCGCCAGCAGTCCGGGGAGCTCGAATGAAAAACTGTTTTTT.

Comment on this clone: In the same sample, other DNA sequences code for this CDR3. The chain couples TRBV30 to TRBJ2-7; possible D gene TRBD2, 6 bases. This CDR3 spans 13 amino acids. From germline, CDR1 is GTSNPN and CDR2 SVGIG (reference sequence). Deletions cut 4 bases from V and 0 bases from J, with 10 bases between. Written as DNA, the CDR3 is TGTGCCTGGACCCCCGGGAGCTCCTACGAGCAGTACTTC. This sequence encodes CAWTPGSSYEQYF. Looking up the rest from reference TRBV30 and TRBJ2-7 gives the full variable domain: SQTIHQWPATLVQPVGSPLSLECTVEGTSNPNLYWYRQAAGRGLQLLFYSVGIGQISSEVPQNLSASRPQDRQFILSSKKLLLSDSGFYLCAWTPGSSYEQYFGPGTRLTVT.

In its sample, this clone was seen once. The gene calls are TRBV2 and TRBJ2-1; tentatively, D is TRBD1 (6 bases). V was shortened by 2 bases and J by 4 bases, with 6 bases between the two germline ends. The CDR3 has 13 amino acids. Germline-derived CDR1 and CDR2 are SNHLY and FYNNEI. The CDR3 DNA follows: TGTGCCAGCAGTGAACAGGGGTACAATGAGCAGTTCTTC. It is translated as CASSEQGYNEQFF.

This clone turned up a few times. This chain joins TRBV30 and TRBJ2-5, with 9 bases that match TRBD1. The germline V gene encodes CDR1 GTSNPN and CDR2 SVGIG (reference sequence). V lost 2 bases and J lost 4; bases outside the gene matches: 5. CDR3 length equals 14 residues. This CDR3 reads CAWSTGTGSETQYF. In nucleotides, the CDR3 is TGTGCCTGGAGTACCGGGACAGGGTCAGAGACCCAGTACTTC. Based on the CDR3 plus reference TRBV30 and TRBJ2-5, the full variable domain is SQTIHQWPATLVQPVGSPLSLECTVEGTSNPNLYWYRQAAGRGLQLLFYSVGIGQISSEVPQNLSASRPQDRQFILSSKKLLLSDSGFYLCAWSTGTGSETQYFGPGTRLLVL.

The chain uses TRBV11-2 and TRBJ1-1; tentatively, D is TRBD1 (6 bases). The ends were cut back, 5 bases at V and 5 bases at J, with 18 bases in the middle. CDR3 length: 15 residues. Germline CDR1 and CDR2: SGHAT and FQNNGV. The CDR3 is CASSPLGTQGTEAFF. CDR3 DNA sequence: TGTGCCAGCAGCCCTCTCGGGACACAAGGGACTGAAGCTTTCTTT. The variable domain in full, completed from reference TRBV11-2 and TRBJ1-1, reads EAGVAQSPRYKIIEKRQSVAFWCNPISGHATLYWYQQILGQGPKLLIQFQNNGVVDDSQLPKDRFSAERLKGVDSTLKIQPAKLEDSAVYLCASSPLGTQGTEAFFGQGTRLTVV.

This clone came up once. This chain connects TRBV24-1 to TRBJ2-2, with TRBD1 matching 8 bases. The CDR3 is made up of 16 amino acids. Germline loops: CDR1 KGHDR, CDR2 SFDVKD. V shed 0 bases, J shed 7 bases, and the junction held 6 bases outside the gene matches. The CDR3 region has the DNA TGTGCCACCAGTGATTTGCAGGGGGCGCGTTTCGGGGAGCTGTTTTTT. Amino acids: CATSDLQGARFGELFF.

The rearrangement links TRBV6-5 to TRBJ2-7; D is undetermined. CDR1 and CDR2 (germline): MNHEY, SVGAGI. The CDR3 spans 15 residues. Trimming stripped 2 bases from V and 0 bases from J, with 11 bases between. CDR3 loop: CASSYRLWSSYEQYF. CDR3 sequence (DNA): TGTGCCAGCAGTTACCGACTGTGGAGCTCCTACGAGCAGTACTTC.

This clone was picked up a small number of times. The chain uses TRBV2 and TRBJ2-7, with a weak D call TRBD2 (5 bases). The CDR3 has 12 amino acids. CDR1 is SNHLY and CDR2 is FYNNEI in the germline V gene. The V end lost 6 bases, the J end lost 3 bases, and 9 bases lay between the germline ends. CDR3 bases: TGTGCCAGCAGGAGGGTCAGCTACGAGCAGTACTTC. Its translation: CASRRVSYEQYF. The whole variable domain, remainder taken from reference TRBV2 and TRBJ2-7, is EPEVTQTPSHQVTQMGQEVILRCVPISNHLYFYWYRQILGQKVEFLVSFYNNEISEKSEIFDDQFSVERPDGSNFTLKIRSTKLEDSAMYFCASRRVSYEQYFGPGTRLTVT.

The J gene is TRBJ2-1, the V gene TRBV2; 9 bases align to TRBD2. The CDR3 length is 14 residues. V lost 11 bases to trimming and J lost 7 bases; unmatched junction nucleotides: 12. Germline CDR1 and CDR2: SNHLY and FYNNEI. The CDR3 nucleotides are TGTGCCTTCGGGGTAGCGGGAGACAAAAATGAGCAGTTCTTC. This codes for CAFGVAGDKNEQFF.

The chain has TRBV7-2 and TRBJ2-7; the D is unclear. The CDR3 is made up of 12 amino acids. V lost 4 bases and J lost 1, with 5 bases in between. Germline CDR1 SGHTA, CDR2 FQGNSA. CDR3 sequence: CASSSFSYEQYF. The CDR3 nucleotides are TGTGCCAGCAGCTCCTTTTCCTACGAGCAGTACTTC.

The chain has TRBV6-1 and TRBJ2-1; a weak D match, TRBD1 (5 bases). There are 14 residues in the CDR3. Per the germline V gene, CDR1 is MNHNS and CDR2 is SASEGT. Trimming left V 1 base short and J 3 bases short, with 7 bases between. In nucleotides, the CDR3 is TGTGCCAGCAGTGAAGGACAGAGCTACAATGAGCAGTTCTTC. Encoded protein: CASSEGQSYNEQFF.

The chain combines TRBV5-8 with TRBJ2-2, with TRBD2 matching 13 bases. The CDR3 totals 20 residues. Germline CDR1 reads SGHTS; CDR2 reads YDEGEE. J was trimmed by 3 bases and V by 0 bases; bases with no gene match: 11. The CDR3 loop reads CASSLVRTSGSYPDTGELFF. In DNA form, the CDR3 reads TGTGCCAGCAGCTTGGTGAGGACTAGCGGGAGTTATCCGGACACCGGGGAGCTGTTTTTT.

The chain employs TRBV5-1 and TRBJ2-1; a weak D match, TRBD2 (5 bases). V was trimmed by 2 bases and J by 8 bases, leaving 8 bases between them. Germline values: CDR1 SGHRS, CDR2 YFSETQ. This CDR3 spans 12 amino acids. CDR3 protein: CASSFEGDEQFF. CDR3 in DNA: TGCGCCAGCAGCTTTGAGGGAGATGAGCAGTTCTTC.

A remark on this clone: Other DNA sequences in this sample translate to the same CDR3. The chain joins TRBV18 to TRBJ2-1; 7 bases fit TRBD1. J was trimmed by 6 bases and V by 2 bases; bases with no gene match: 4. Germline values: CDR1 KGHSH, CDR2 LQKENI. The CDR3 has 14 residues. The CDR3 DNA follows: TGTGCCAGCTCACCATCGACAGGGCCCAATGAGCAGTTCTTC. As protein: CASSPSTGPNEQFF.

The chain has TRBV24-1 and TRBJ1-5, with 8 bases identical to TRBD1. Germline V gene data show CDR1 as KGHDR and CDR2 as SFDVKD. The CDR3 consists of 15 residues. Germline trimming cut 8 bases from V and 2 bases from J; bases unmatched to any gene: 7. CDR3 nucleotide sequence: TGTGCCACCACCTCAGGGGGCGAAGGCAATCAGCCCCAGCATTTT. This codes for CATTSGGEGNQPQHF.

The chain links TRBV2 to TRBJ2-2, with 10 bases that match TRBD2. The CDR3 contains 17 residues. V lost 6 bases, J lost 5 bases, and 12 bases stayed unmatched. Per germline, CDR1 SNHLY and CDR2 FYNNEI. CDR3 sequence: CASSPAGGPRMTGELFF. CDR3 coding DNA: TGTGCCAGCAGCCCAGCGGGAGGGCCCAGGATGACCGGGGAGCTGTTTTTT.

V and J are TRBV5-1 and TRBJ2-7, with D possibly matching TRBD1 (6 bases). The CDR3 is made up of 14 amino acids. The germline CDR1 and CDR2 sequences are SGHRS and YFSETQ. The V end lost 4 bases, the J end lost 0 bases, and 11 bases lay between the germline ends. The CDR3 sequence: CASSVQGSSYEQYF. The CDR3 DNA sequence: TGCGCCAGCAGCGTCCAGGGGAGCTCCTACGAGCAGTACTTC.

This clone was counted a few times. The V call is TRBV2, the J call TRBJ2-1; TRBD2 matches 9 bases. This CDR3 has 14 amino acids. Germline trimming cut 6 bases from V and 5 bases from J; bases unmatched to any gene: 5. Germline CDR1 SNHLY, CDR2 FYNNEI. The CDR3 DNA is TGTGCCAGCAGGGGCCAGCGGGAGGACAATGAGCAGTTCTTC. Translating gives CASRGQREDNEQFF.